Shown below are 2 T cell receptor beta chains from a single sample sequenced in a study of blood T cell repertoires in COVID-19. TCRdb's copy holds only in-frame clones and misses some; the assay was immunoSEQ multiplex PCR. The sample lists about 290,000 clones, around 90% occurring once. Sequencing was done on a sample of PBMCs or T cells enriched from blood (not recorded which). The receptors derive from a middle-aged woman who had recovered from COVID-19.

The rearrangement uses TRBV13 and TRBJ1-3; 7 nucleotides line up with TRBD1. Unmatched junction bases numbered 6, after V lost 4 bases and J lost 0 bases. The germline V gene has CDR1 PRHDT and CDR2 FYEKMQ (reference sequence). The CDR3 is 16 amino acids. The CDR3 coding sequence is TGTGCCAGCAGCTCTCGACAGGGCCGCTCTGGAAACACCATATATTTT. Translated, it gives CASSSRQGRSGNTIYF.

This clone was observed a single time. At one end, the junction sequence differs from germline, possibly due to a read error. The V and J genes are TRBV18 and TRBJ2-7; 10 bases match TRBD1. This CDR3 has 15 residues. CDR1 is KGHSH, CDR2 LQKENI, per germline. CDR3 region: CASSSPGQGTYEQYF. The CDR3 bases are TGTGCCAGCTCATCACCGGGACAGGGGACCTACGAGCAGTACTTC.